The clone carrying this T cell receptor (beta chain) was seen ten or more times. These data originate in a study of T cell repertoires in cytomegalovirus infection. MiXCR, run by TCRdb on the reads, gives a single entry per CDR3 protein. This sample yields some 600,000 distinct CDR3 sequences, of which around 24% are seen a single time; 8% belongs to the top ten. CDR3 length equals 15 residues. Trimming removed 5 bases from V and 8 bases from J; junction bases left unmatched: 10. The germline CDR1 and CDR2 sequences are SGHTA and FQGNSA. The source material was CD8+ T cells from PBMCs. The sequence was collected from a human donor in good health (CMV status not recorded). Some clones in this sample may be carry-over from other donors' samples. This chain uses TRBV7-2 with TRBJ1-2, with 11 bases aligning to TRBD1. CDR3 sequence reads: CASSQPRTGGGGYTF. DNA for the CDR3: TGTGCCAGCAGCCAACCCCGGACAGGGGGCGGAGGCTACACCTTC.